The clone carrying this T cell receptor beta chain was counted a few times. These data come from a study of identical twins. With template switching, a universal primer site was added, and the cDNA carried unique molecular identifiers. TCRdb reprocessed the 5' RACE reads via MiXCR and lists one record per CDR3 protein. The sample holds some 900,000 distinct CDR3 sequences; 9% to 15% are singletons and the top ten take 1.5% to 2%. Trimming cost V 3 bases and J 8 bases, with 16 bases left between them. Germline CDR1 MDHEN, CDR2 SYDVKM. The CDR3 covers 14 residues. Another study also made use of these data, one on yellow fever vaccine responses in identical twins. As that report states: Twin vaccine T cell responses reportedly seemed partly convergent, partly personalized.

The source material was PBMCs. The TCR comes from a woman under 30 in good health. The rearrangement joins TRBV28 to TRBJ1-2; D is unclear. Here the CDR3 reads CASSFVRQVGGYTF. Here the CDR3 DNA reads TGTGCCAGCAGTTTTGTTAGGCAGGTGGGGGGCTACACCTTC.